Here is one T cell receptor beta chain with its context. The antigen remains undetermined. A clone one base away is much larger, so this may be a read error. These data are taken from a study of blood T cells in healthy people across ages. The extraction recovered at least 5.5 micrograms of total RNA per sample. The study, taken as a whole, reports: Measured against age, TCR beta diversity per million T cells decreased in a roughly linear manner. From one million sequenced T cells, diversity estimates were lower bounds.

Between the trimmed V and J ends, which lost 6 bases and 1 base, there was a span of 5 bases. This CDR3 spans 12 amino acids. CDR1 and CDR2 (germline): SNHLY, FYNNEI. A sample-barcoded 5' primer and a J-beta primer mix were used in a second PCR of roughly 6 to 11 cycles. The authors tagged each cDNA molecule using a template-switch adaptor with 12 random nucleotides. TCRdb itself ran the 5' RACE reads through MiXCR, one entry per CDR3 protein. Of nearly 1 million distinct CDR3 sequences listed, 51% are singletons. The chain carries TRBV2 and TRBJ2-3; D unresolved. This TCR was sampled from a woman aged 55 to 70 in good health. Sequencing was done on a sample of blood. The CDR3 loop is CASRGCTDTQYF. DNA for the CDR3: TGTGCCAGCAGGGGTTGCACAGATACGCAGTATTTT.